Detailed here is one TCR beta chain. Its antigen remains unidentified. This sample was included in a study of breast tumors, draining lymph nodes, adjacent tissues. Regarding the study as a whole: Tumor T cell lymph node origin was a supported hypothesis, not proven. Findings are consistent with lymph node origin and intratumoral expansion of most tumor T cells. Tumors had less TCR diversity than lymph nodes, more than nontumor tissue.

TCRdb independently ran MiXCR on the multiplex PCR reads; one entry per CDR3 protein. The repertoire holds 150,000 to 250,000 distinct CDR3 sequences, with approximately 31% as singletons. The CDR3 consists of 15 residues. The V segment lost 4 bases and the J segment 5 bases; nucleotides outside the gene matches: 5. Germline CDR1 SGHRS, CDR2 YFSETQ. Breast cancer patients provided tissue from their axillary draining lymph nodes. Sequencing was performed on axillary lymph node tissue. The TCR originated in a female donor with breast cancer. Some clones in this sample may be carry-over from other donors' samples. The chain combines TRBV5-1 with TRBJ2-2; 10 positions match TRBD2. The CDR3 bases are TGCGCCAGCAGCCCTAGCGGGAGCGGAACCGGGGAGCTGTTTTTT. Protein: CASSPSGSGTGELFF.